Listed below are T cell receptor beta chains from one sample, sequenced in a study of T cell responses to AZD1222 COVID-19 vaccine. This table comes from immunoSEQ multiplex PCR, and its TCRdb copy is limited to in-frame clones, with some not included. The sample records 130,000 to 150,000 clones, 88% being singletons. This sample comprised peripheral blood, obtained on day 0 of MenACWY control vaccination. These receptors were taken from an adult in good health. CDR3s include the opening cysteine and the closing phenylalanine or tryptophan. The D gene is left open where the match is weak. Size tells how often a clone was seen (once, few, many) or the class of an expanded clone, and some rows leave it out.

v_gene,j_gene,abundance,d_gene,CDR3nt,CDR3aa
TRBV9,TRBJ1-2,NA,NA,TGTGCCAGCAGCGTACAGAGCTATGGCTACACCTTC,CASSVQSYGYTF
TRBV11-3,TRBJ2-2,NA,TRBD2,TGTGCCACCACGGGGGGGAACACCGGGGAGCTGTTTTTT,CATTGGNTGELFF
TRBV6-5,TRBJ1-6,NA,NA,TGTGCCAGCAGTTATGACAATAATTCACCCCTCCACTTT,CASSYDNNSPLHF
TRBV29-1,TRBJ2-1,NA,NA,TGCAGCGTTGCCCCCCACGGCCAAAATGAGCAGTTCTTC,CSVAPHGQNEQFF
TRBV29-1,TRBJ1-2,NA,NA,TGCAGCGTTGCCGGGACGGCGGGGGGCTACACCTTC,CSVAGTAGGYTF
TRBV3-1/TRBV3-2,TRBJ2-7,NA,NA,TGTGCCAGCAGTCCTACACGAGGTAACTCCTACGAGCAGTACTTC,CASSPTRGNSYEQYF
TRBV6-5,TRBJ1-3,NA,NA,TGTGCCAGCAGCGCAAGCTCTGGAAACACCATATATTTT,CASSASSGNTIYF
TRBV7-6,TRBJ1-5,NA,NA,TGTGCCAGCAGCTTAGGGCAGGGCAATAGCAATCAGCCCCAGCATTTT,CASSLGQGNSNQPQHF
TRBV20-1,TRBJ2-1,NA,NA,TGCAGTGCTAGAGATCGGGATGAGCAGTTCTTC,CSARDRDEQFF
TRBV7-2,TRBJ2-3,NA,TRBD2,TGTGCCAGCAGCCCAGCGGCGGGGGGGCGGGATACGCAGTATTTT,CASSPAAGGRDTQYF
TRBV30,TRBJ1-2,NA,NA,TGTGCCTGGAGTGCCCCCAGGGAAGCTAACTATGGCTACACCTTC,CAWSAPREANYGYTF
TRBV6-5,TRBJ1-1,NA,TRBD1,TGTGCCAGCACCACTCGGACAGGGAACACTGAAGCTTTCTTT,CASTTRTGNTEAFF
TRBV9,TRBJ2-1,NA,TRBD1,TGTGCCAGCGAAGCGGGGACAGGGGGCATGAATGAGCAGTTCTTC,CASEAGTGGMNEQFF
TRBV27,TRBJ1-2,NA,TRBD1,TGTGCCAGCAGTTTATCGGGACAGGGGAACTATGGCTACACCTTC,CASSLSGQGNYGYTF
TRBV6-5,TRBJ2-7,NA,TRBD1,TGTGCCAGCGTACCCGGGACAGGGAGCTACGAGCAGTACTTC,CASVPGTGSYEQYF
TRBV10-3,TRBJ1-1,once,NA,TGTGCCAGCGAGCCCATTGGGGGAGCTGAAGCTTTCTTT,CASEPIGGAEAFF
TRBV6-5,TRBJ2-1,NA,TRBD2,TGTGCCAGCGGTCTAGCGGGAGCCACCCATGAGCAGTTCTTC,CASGLAGATHEQFF
TRBV6-5,TRBJ1-1,NA,NA,TGTGCCAGCAGTCGGGCGGCAGGGAACACTGAAGCTTTCTTT,CASSRAAGNTEAFF
TRBV7-2,TRBJ1-4,NA,TRBD1,TGTGCCAGCAGCGTGTTACAGGGGCCAAGTGAAAAACTGTTTTTT,CASSVLQGPSEKLFF
TRBV19,TRBJ1-5,few,NA,TGTGCCAGTAGTATTACGGGCAATCAGCCCCAGCATTTT,CASSITGNQPQHF
TRBV29-1,TRBJ1-1,NA,NA,TGCAGCGGCCATACGATCGGACCCTTAGCTTTCTTT,CSGHTIGPLAFF